The 13 T cell receptor beta chains given below trace back to one sample, sequenced in a study of graft-versus-host responses after intestinal transplantation. Libraries were prepared by immunoSEQ multiplex PCR; TCRdb keeps only in-frame clonotypes and omits some of them. The sample contains approximately 100,000 clones, approximately 85% of which appear only once. Specimen: PBMCs, collected 255 days after intestinal transplant. The source is a human patient who received an intestinal transplant, so some T cells may come from the graft donor.

The chain is built from TRBV28 and TRBJ1-2, with TRBD1 identical over 7 bases. The CDR3 is made up of 15 amino acids. CDR1 and CDR2 (germline): MDHEN, SYDVKM. After removal of 4 bases from V and 7 bases from J, the junction contained 12 bases not matched to a gene. CDR3 amino acids: CASSSYRGGTGGYTF. DNA for the CDR3: TGTGCCAGCAGTTCATACAGGGGAGGAACGGGTGGCTACACCTTC.

V is TRBV7-9 and J is TRBJ1-2; D might be TRBD1 (5 bases). Trimming cost V 5 bases and J 2 bases, with 15 bases left between them. Germline V lookup: CDR1 SEHNR, CDR2 FQNEAQ (reference sequence). The CDR3 length is 15 residues. CDR3 nucleotides: TGTGCCAGCAGCACAAGTGGGTGGGGGAACTATGGCTACACCTTC. Translation gives CASSTSGWGNYGYTF. Drawing the rest from reference TRBV7-9 and TRBJ1-2, the complete variable domain is DTGVSQNPRHKITKRGQNVTFRCDPISEHNRLYWYRQTLGQGPEFLTYFQNEAQLEKSRLLSDRFSAERPKGSFSTLEIQRTEQGDSAMYLCASSTSGWGNYGYTFGSGTRLTVV.

The gene calls are TRBV6-6 and TRBJ1-1; D may be TRBD1 (6 bases). Trimming cost V 2 bases and J 4 bases, with 17 bases left between them. Germline CDR1 and CDR2: MNHNY and SVGAGI (reference sequence). This CDR3 is 16 amino acids long. The CDR3 protein is CASSYPGALDATEAFF. The DNA for the CDR3 is TGTGCCAGCAGTTACCCGGGGGCCTTGGACGCCACTGAAGCTTTCTTT.

The chain carries TRBV2 and TRBJ1-5, with D hard to call. The CDR3 totals 13 residues. Germline CDR1 and CDR2: SNHLY and FYNNEI. The V end was cut by 6 bases, the J end by 1 base, with 7 bases between. CDR3 coding DNA: TGTGCCAGCAGCGAGCAAAGCAATCAGCCCCAGCATTTT. Protein: CASSEQSNQPQHF. Full variable domain (outside the CDR3, taken from reference TRBV2 and TRBJ1-5): EPEVTQTPSHQVTQMGQEVILRCVPISNHLYFYWYRQILGQKVEFLVSFYNNEISEKSEIFDDQFSVERPDGSNFTLKIRSTKLEDSAMYFCASSEQSNQPQHFGDGTRLSIL.

The chain recombines TRBV6-1 with TRBJ2-2; 10 bases are a match to TRBD2. J was trimmed by 3 bases and V by 4 bases; bases with no gene match: 8. Germline CDR1 MNHNS, CDR2 SASEGT. There are 17 residues in the CDR3. CDR3: CASSGIAGGFYTGELFF. The CDR3 DNA sequence: TGTGCCAGCAGTGGAATAGCGGGAGGTTTCTACACCGGGGAGCTGTTTTTT.

The V and J genes are TRBV11-1 and TRBJ2-7; 7 bases are shared with TRBD2. Germline trimming cut 5 bases from V and 6 bases from J; bases unmatched to any gene: 7. The V gene's germline CDR1 is SGHAT and CDR2 FQDESV (reference sequence). This CDR3 has 13 amino acids. The CDR3 spells CASSPRLALEQYF. The CDR3 nucleotides read TGTGCCAGCAGCCCTAGACTAGCTCTCGAGCAGTACTTC.

The chain joins TRBV14 to TRBJ2-4, with D maybe TRBD1 (5 bases). The germline gives CDR1 SGHDN, CDR2 FVKESK. Deletions cut 5 bases from V and 0 bases from J, with 11 bases between. The CDR3 has 15 amino acids. CDR3 DNA: TGTGCCAGCAGCGGCTTCAGGGAAGCCAAAAACATTCAGTACTTC. Its translation is CASSGFREAKNIQYF.

V and J are TRBV28 and TRBJ2-5; 11 bases match TRBD2. Unmatched junction bases numbered 4, after V lost 4 bases and J lost 3 bases. There are 15 residues in the CDR3. The germline CDR1 and CDR2 sequences are MDHEN and SYDVKM. The CDR3 here is CASSSSGLAEETQYF. The CDR3 region has the DNA TGTGCCAGCAGTTCATCGGGACTAGCGGAAGAGACCCAGTACTTC.

The V and J genes are TRBV19 and TRBJ1-5; no firm D call. This CDR3 comprises 16 residues. V was trimmed by 5 bases and J by 0 bases, leaving 14 bases between them. CDR1 and CDR2 from the germline V gene are LNHDA and SQIVND (reference sequence). The CDR3 DNA sequence: TGTGCCAGTAGTCGCAACAGCCCGTATAGCAATCAGCCCCAGCATTTT. Translation: CASSRNSPYSNQPQHF.

The chain combines TRBV4-2 with TRBJ1-2; possibly TRBD1 for D (5 bases). The CDR3 totals 14 residues. V shed 4 bases and J shed 4 bases, with 13 bases lying between them. Germline V lookup: CDR1 LGHNA, CDR2 YNFKEQ. Written as DNA, the CDR3 is TGTGCCAGCAGCCCTCGGCCAGGGCGCTATGGCTACACCTTC. Protein sequence: CASSPRPGRYGYTF.

The J gene is TRBJ2-5, the V gene TRBV12-5; 8 bases map to TRBD1. V lost 0 bases, J lost 1 base, and 7 bases stayed unmatched. Germline-derived CDR1 and CDR2 are LGHNT and FRNRAP. This CDR3 has 17 amino acids. CDR3 sequence reads: CASGLVRRDRPQETQYF. In DNA form, the CDR3 reads TGTGCTAGTGGTTTGGTAAGACGGGACAGGCCCCAAGAGACCCAGTACTTC.

The chain links TRBV2 to TRBJ1-1; no reliable D call. Germline assignment: CDR1 SNHLY and CDR2 FYNNEI. V gave up 5 bases and J gave up 11 bases, with 15 bases separating them. This CDR3 comprises 12 residues. The CDR3 here is CASSPVRREAFF. The CDR3, as DNA: TGTGCCAGCAGTCCAGTACGACGTGAGGCTTTCTTT.

The V gene is TRBV5-1, the J gene TRBJ1-1; D gene unclear. Per the germline V gene, CDR1 is SGHRS and CDR2 is YFSETQ. V was clipped by 3 bases and J by 8 bases, with 8 bases between them. This CDR3 contains 11 residues. CDR3 DNA: TGCGCCAGCAGCTCAAACTCAGAAGCTTTCTTT. This codes for CASSSNSEAFF.